The TCR beta chain described here comes from a study of T-cell memory formation after mild COVID-19. The junction had 12 bases not matched to a gene; V was cut back by 6 bases and J by 2 bases. The CDR3 has 16 amino acids. Germline V gene sequence: CDR1 DFQATT, CDR2 SNEGSKA (reference sequence). TCRdb independently ran MiXCR on the 5' RACE reads; one entry per CDR3 protein. The sample shows fewer than 400,000 distinct CDR3 sequences, 16% of them seen only once. This receptor was taken from a man aged 18 to 30 who had mild COVID-19 (a few samples of this study predate the infection). Cell type and time point are not known. Sequencing input: PBMCs or a T cell subset sorted from them (not recorded which). The V call is TRBV20-1, the J call TRBJ2-5; 10 nucleotides match TRBD1. CDR3 region: CSARRTGGVWQETQYF. The CDR3 nucleotides are TGCAGTGCAAGGAGGACAGGGGGGGTATGGCAAGAGACCCAGTACTTC.